This entry features one T cell receptor beta chain sequence. Its antigen is unknown. Trimming cost V 1 base and J 5 bases; bases outside gene matches: 2. Germline V gives CDR1 DFQATT, CDR2 SNEGSKA (reference sequence). The CDR3 loop spans 13 amino acids. These data belong to a study of spatial heterogeneity in lung cancer. Overall study: Each time, sequencing found more beta-chain sequences than alpha-chain sequences. In raw reads, more than 9.5 appearances on average were recorded for each unique TCR and UMI combination. General study findings and limits: At tumor resection, ubiquitous expanded TCRs were detected in blood more often than later.

Time point in this sample: sample taken at primary tumor resection. No cell sorting; template was whole RNA from tumor, lung tissue or PBMC. Via MiXCR, TCRdb re-called the 5' RACE reads, giving one row per CDR3 protein. This table holds some 50,000 distinct CDR3 sequences, about 12% found once. Here the sequenced sample was PBMCs, taken at surgery. The chain links TRBV20-1 to TRBJ1-2; 9 nucleotides align to TRBD1. The sequence was obtained from a female donor with early-stage non-small cell lung cancer. The DNA of the CDR3 is TGCAGTGCTAGAGGACAGGGGGGATATGGCTACACCTTC. This encodes CSARGQGGYGYTF.